These T cell receptor beta chains were read from a single sample in a study of cytotoxic CD8 clonotypes in ibrutinib-treated CLL. This table comes from immunoSEQ multiplex PCR, and its TCRdb copy is limited to in-frame clones, with some not included. The sample lists about 72,000 clones; around 81% were seen once. The sample in question was PBMCs, obtained at disease progression, from a patient treated with ibrutinib. The source is a human donor with chronic lymphocytic leukemia. The conserved cysteine and the conserved F or W are not part of the CDR3 here. Fields, in order: CDR3 length, V gene, CDR3 protein.

13 TRBV7-2 ASSLATTGRNEQF
11 TRBV6-1 ASSRSLNTEAF
14 TRBV7-7 ASSLRGAGGTDTQY
11 TRBV4-1 ASSQRGSNEQF
13 TRBV11-2 ASSLETSGRHEQF
14 TRBV6-5 ASSYSFPPRTDTQY
11 TRBV6-1 ASTGRTIYGYT
11 TRBV11-2 ASSLSDNQPQH
10 TRBV7-9 ASSTGLGWQH
13 TRBV7-8 ASMVRGSLTDTQY
11 TRBV11-2 ASSFGSYYGYT
15 TRBV9 ASSVGVRSGGSNEQF
13 TRBV7-9 ASSLMKGTTYEQY
16 TRBV15 ATSRGASGITPYNEQF
13 TRBV2 ASRGGTYSNQPQH
17 TRBV6-4 ASSAMTGPSSRANYGYT
14 TRBV5-4 ASSLQGQAVTGELF
12 TRBV19 ASSIQGSADTQY
10 TRBV19 ASSPSGHEQY
15 TRBV30 AWKGLAGGPVGRTQY
13 TRBV19 ASTTSGSPTYEQY
12 TRBV11-2 ASSPARSRYTQY
9 TRBV27 ASIKGYEQY
11 TRBV28 ASSVGGRDGYT
13 TRBV7-9 ASSSGPQGGYGYT
13 TRBV27 ASSFSGTGYYEQY
11 TRBV6-5 ASSYASGGGYT
10 TRBV2 ASQLSSYEQY
14 TRBV9 ASSPQTIYLDNEQF
10 TRBV6-5 ASRQGNEKLF
11 TRBV29-1 SVVLGGGTEAF
11 TRBV5-1 ASSSDGLNEQF
14 TRBV30 AWSAKPAGVVGELF
11 TRBV28 ASSIGTGYGYT
12 TRBV7-9 ASSLSGASEKLF
14 TRBV7-9 ASSIGQGAWESPLH
13 TRBV28 ASSLQQAGGTEAF
9 TRBV20-1 SARTTDTQY
15 TRBV5-1 ASRRSPGTGYYNEQF
13 TRBV5-1 ASGTSGAAYNEQF
13 TRBV6-5 ASRVFDGLEETQY
12 TRBV29-1 SVEDFFRGYGYT
13 TRBV5-1 ASSSQTGPGEEQY
10 TRBV2 ASSEQSYEQY
13 TRBV30 AWTSGQVMTGELF
14 TRBV5-4 ASSFGGGYSYNEQF
12 TRBV5-6 ASSFAGWGDTQY
13 TRBV5-1 ASSLLGGPRNGYT